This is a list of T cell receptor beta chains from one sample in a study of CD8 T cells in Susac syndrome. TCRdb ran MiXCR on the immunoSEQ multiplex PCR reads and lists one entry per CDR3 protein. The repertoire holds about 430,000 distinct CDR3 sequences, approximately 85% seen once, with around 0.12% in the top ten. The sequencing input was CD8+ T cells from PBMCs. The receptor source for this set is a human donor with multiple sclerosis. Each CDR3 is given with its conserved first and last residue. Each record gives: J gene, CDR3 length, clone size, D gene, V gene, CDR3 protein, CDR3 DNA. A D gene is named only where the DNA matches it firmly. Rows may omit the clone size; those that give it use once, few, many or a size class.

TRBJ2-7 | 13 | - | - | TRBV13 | CASSPGGYYEQYF | TGTGCCAGCAGCCCCGGAGGCTACTACGAGCAGTACTTC
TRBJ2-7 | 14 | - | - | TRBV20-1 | CSAREWQESGEQYF | TGCAGTGCTAGAGAGTGGCAGGAGAGTGGCGAGCAGTACTTC
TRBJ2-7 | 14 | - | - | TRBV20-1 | CSANQFPRVWEQYF | TGCAGTGCTAACCAATTCCCTAGGGTTTGGGAGCAGTACTTC
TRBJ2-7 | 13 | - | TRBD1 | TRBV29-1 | CSALGDSAYEQYF | TGCAGCGCACTGGGGGACAGTGCCTACGAGCAGTACTTC
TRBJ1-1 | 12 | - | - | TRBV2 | CASTESPLGAFF | TGTGCCAGCACCGAGTCCCCCTTAGGGGCTTTCTTT
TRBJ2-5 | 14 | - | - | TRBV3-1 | CASSQVANQETQYF | TGTGCCAGCAGCCAAGTGGCAAACCAAGAGACCCAGTACTTC
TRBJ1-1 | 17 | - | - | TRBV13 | CASSFRGMVTRNTEAFF | TGTGCCAGCAGTTTCAGGGGCATGGTGACTCGGAACACTGAAGCTTTCTTT
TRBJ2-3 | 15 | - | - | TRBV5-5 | CASSSPGHLTDTQYF | TGTGCCAGCAGCTCACCGGGACATCTCACAGATACGCAGTATTTT
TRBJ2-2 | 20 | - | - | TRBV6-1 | CASSEKGTPARETNTGELFF | TGTGCCAGCAGTGAAAAGGGGACACCAGCAAGAGAAACGAACACCGGGGAGCTGTTTTTT
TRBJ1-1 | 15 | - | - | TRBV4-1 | CASSQLTGMNTEAFF | TGCGCCAGCAGCCAACTCACAGGGATGAACACTGAAGCTTTCTTT
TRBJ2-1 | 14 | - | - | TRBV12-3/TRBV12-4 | CATRRPTSYNEQFF | TGTGCCACCCGACGACCAACCTCCTACAATGAGCAGTTCTTC
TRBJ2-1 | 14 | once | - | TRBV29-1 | CSVEVGSSYNEQFF | TGCAGCGTTGAAGTCGGTAGCTCCTACAATGAGCAGTTCTTC
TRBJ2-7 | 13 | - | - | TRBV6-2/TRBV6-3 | CASSFDIFYEQYF | TGTGCCAGCAGTTTTGACATATTCTACGAGCAGTACTTC
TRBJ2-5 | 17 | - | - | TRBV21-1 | CASSKQGLAGEVETQYF | TGTGCCAGCAGCAAACAAGGACTAGCGGGAGAGGTGGAGACCCAGTACTTC
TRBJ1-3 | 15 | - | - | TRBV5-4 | CASSSSQGDGNTIYF | TGTGCCAGCAGCTCCAGCCAGGGAGATGGAAACACCATATATTTT
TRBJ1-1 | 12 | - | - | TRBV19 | CASGISNTEAFF | TGTGCCAGTGGAATATCGAACACTGAAGCTTTCTTT
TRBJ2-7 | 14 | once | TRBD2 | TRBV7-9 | CASSLERAGVEQYF | TGTGCCAGCAGCTTAGAACGAGCGGGAGTCGAGCAGTACTTC
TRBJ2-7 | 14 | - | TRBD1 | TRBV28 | CASSTRQGSYEQYF | TGTGCCAGCAGTACGAGACAGGGATCTTACGAGCAGTACTTC
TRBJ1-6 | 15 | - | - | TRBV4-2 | CASSQAGEGNSPLHF | TGTGCCAGCAGCCAAGCAGGAGAAGGTAATTCACCCCTCCACTTT
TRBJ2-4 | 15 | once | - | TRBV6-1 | CASSELRLAKNIQYF | TGTGCCAGCAGTGAATTGCGGTTAGCCAAAAACATTCAGTACTTC
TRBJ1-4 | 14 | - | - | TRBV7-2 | CASSSGVSGGKLFF | TGTGCCAGCAGCTCAGGGGTTTCGGGAGGAAAACTGTTTTTT
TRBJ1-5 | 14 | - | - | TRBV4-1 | CASSQAGVRQPQHF | TGCGCCAGCAGCCAAGCCGGGGTGAGACAGCCCCAGCATTTT
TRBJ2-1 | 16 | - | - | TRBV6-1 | CASSEIGWGVYNEQFF | TGTGCCAGCAGTGAAATAGGCTGGGGAGTTTACAATGAGCAGTTCTTC
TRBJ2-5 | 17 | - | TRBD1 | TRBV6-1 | CASSKPGTGMFGETQYF | TGTGCCAGCAGCAAACCTGGGACAGGGATGTTTGGGGAGACCCAGTACTTC
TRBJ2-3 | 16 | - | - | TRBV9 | CASSGWTRSSTDTQYF | TGTGCCAGCAGCGGATGGACTCGATCTAGCACAGATACGCAGTATTTT
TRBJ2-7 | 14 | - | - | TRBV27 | CASSTGLRWWEQYF | TGTGCCAGCAGTACAGGACTAAGATGGTGGGAGCAGTACTTC
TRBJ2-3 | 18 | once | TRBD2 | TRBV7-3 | CASSPRSSGSLGTDTQYF | TGTGCCAGCAGCCCACGTTCTAGCGGGAGTTTGGGCACAGATACGCAGTATTTT
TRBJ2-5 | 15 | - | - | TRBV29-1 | CSGVLLGGGQETQYF | TGCAGCGGCGTTCTGTTGGGAGGGGGCCAAGAGACCCAGTACTTC
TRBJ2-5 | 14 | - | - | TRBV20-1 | CSAHVERGKETQYF | TGCAGTGCTCATGTAGAACGGGGTAAAGAGACCCAGTACTTC
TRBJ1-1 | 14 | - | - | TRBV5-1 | CASSLVPGGPEAFF | TGCGCCAGCAGCTTGGTTCCAGGAGGGCCTGAAGCTTTCTTT
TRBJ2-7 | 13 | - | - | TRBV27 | CASSLRLNYEQYF | TGTGCCAGCAGTTTACGACTCAACTACGAGCAGTACTTC
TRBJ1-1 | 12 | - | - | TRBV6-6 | CASSYSYDEAFF | TGTGCCAGCAGTTACTCCTACGATGAAGCTTTCTTT
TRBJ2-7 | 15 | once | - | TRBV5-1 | CASSLEGELPYEQYF | TGCGCCAGCAGCTTGGAAGGCGAATTACCCTACGAGCAGTACTTC
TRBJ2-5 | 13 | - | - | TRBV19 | CASSIGYQETQYF | TGTGCCAGTAGTATCGGGTACCAAGAGACCCAGTACTTC
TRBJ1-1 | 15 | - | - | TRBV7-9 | CASSLTRVQNTEAFF | TGTGCCAGCAGCTTAACCAGGGTGCAGAACACTGAAGCTTTCTTT
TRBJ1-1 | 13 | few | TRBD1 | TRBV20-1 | CSAGTEMNTEAFF | TGCAGTGCTGGGACAGAGATGAACACTGAAGCTTTCTTT
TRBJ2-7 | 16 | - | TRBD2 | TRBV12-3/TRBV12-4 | CASSPLPAGGSYEQYF | TGTGCCAGCAGTCCTCTACCCGCGGGGGGCAGCTACGAGCAGTACTTC
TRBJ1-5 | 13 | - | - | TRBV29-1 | CSVTEGGNQPQHF | TGCAGCGTTACCGAGGGGGGCAATCAGCCCCAGCATTTT
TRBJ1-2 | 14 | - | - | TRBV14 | CASSQDTGFAGYTF | TGTGCCAGCAGCCAAGACACAGGGTTTGCTGGCTACACCTTC
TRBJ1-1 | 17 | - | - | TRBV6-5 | CASSYGTRATGNTEAFF | TGTGCCAGCAGTTACGGGACACGGGCGACAGGGAACACTGAAGCTTTCTTT
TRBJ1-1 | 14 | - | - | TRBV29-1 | CSVERGGRATEAFF | TGCAGCGTTGAAAGGGGGGGGCGAGCCACTGAAGCTTTCTTT
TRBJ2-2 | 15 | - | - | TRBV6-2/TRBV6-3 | CASSYTGRNTGELFF | TGTGCCAGCAGTTACACAGGGAGGAACACCGGGGAGCTGTTTTTT
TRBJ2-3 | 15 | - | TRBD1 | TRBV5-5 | CASSWGTGEVDTQYF | TGTGCCAGCAGCTGGGGGACAGGGGAGGTGGATACGCAGTATTTT
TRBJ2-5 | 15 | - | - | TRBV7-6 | CASSFRSSREETQYF | TGTGCCAGCAGCTTTAGGTCAAGCCGGGAGGAGACCCAGTACTTC
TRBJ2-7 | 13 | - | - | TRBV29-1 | CSVETEIPYEQYF | TGCAGCGTTGAGACGGAGATCCCCTACGAGCAGTACTTC
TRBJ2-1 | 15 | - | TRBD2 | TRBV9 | CASSVGTSGYNEQFF | TGTGCCAGCAGCGTTGGGACTAGCGGATACAATGAGCAGTTCTTC
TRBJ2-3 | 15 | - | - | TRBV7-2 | CASSFLDSGTDTQYF | TGTGCCAGCAGCTTCCTGGACAGCGGCACAGATACGCAGTATTTT
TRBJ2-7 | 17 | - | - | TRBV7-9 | CASSPAHRDPVGYEQYF | TGTGCCAGCAGCCCTGCCCACCGGGATCCTGTGGGTTACGAGCAGTACTTC